Reported below is one T cell receptor beta chain. Genomic DNA (from each subset) was split evenly across several immunoSEQ plates. Libraries were prepared by immunoSEQ multiplex PCR; TCRdb keeps only in-frame clonotypes and omits some of them. The repertoire has roughly 2.1 million clones, about 93% of them found once; the top ten carry about 1.8%. This entry comes from a study of shared clonotypes between healthy human individuals. Study context: Each donor had three CD4 naive, three CD4 memory, two CD8 naive and one CD8 memory plate.

The CDR3 totals 14 residues. V shed 5 bases and J 4 bases; nucleotides not matched to a gene: 7. From germline, CDR1 is MDHEN and CDR2 SYDVKM. CD8 cells classed as naive were CD45RO-negative and positively selected for CCR7, excluding terminally differentiated effector memory CD45RA+ cells. The donor cohort consisted entirely of Caucasian adults residing in Nashville, Tennessee. The chain has TRBV28 and TRBJ2-7; TRBD1 agrees at 8 bases. This clonotype originated in a man between 18 and 29 years old in good health. Some clones in this sample may be carry-over from other donors' samples. The sample was naive CD8+ T cells from PBMCs. CDR3 bases: TGTGCCAGCAGTGTACCAGGGGGCCCTTACGAGCAGTACTTC. Translation: CASSVPGGPYEQYF.